Sequencing of this T cell receptor (beta chain) was carried out in a study of T cell changes during pregnancy in multiple sclerosis. Losses at the gene ends were 2 bases for V and 5 bases for J; bases not matched to a gene: 3. The CDR3 spans 14 residues. The data were produced by immunoSEQ multiplex PCR, yet TCRdb's version contains in-frame clones alone and is incomplete. The table has about 69,000 clones, around 92% seen once; the top ten hold just under 2%. The TCR comes from a female donor in good health, enrolled as a control in a pregnancy study. The material was peripheral blood, obtained in the third trimester of pregnancy. The chain recombines TRBV23-1 with TRBJ1-5; 7 bases match TRBD1. TRBV23-1 is an ORF, and what it does is uncertain. The CDR3 region has the DNA TGCGCCAGCAGTCAAATGAGGGGGCATCAGCCCCAGCATTTT. This sequence encodes CASSQMRGHQPQHF.